This is a list of T cell receptor beta chains from one sample in a study of human T cells and chemical hapten exposure. TCRdb ran MiXCR on the RACE reads and lists one entry per CDR3 protein. The sample consists of roughly 120,000 distinct CDR3 sequences, 12% of them appearing once. This material consisted of whole blood, taken in connection with sensitization to the hapten diphenylcyclopropenone (DPC). These receptors were collected from a woman aged 45-60 years with alopecia areata. Some clones in this sample may be carry-over from other donors' samples. The CDR3 runs from the conserved cysteine through the conserved F or W.

CDR3: CASSPDRGRETQYF
J: TRBJ2-5
V: TRBV12-3/TRBV12-4
length: 14

CDR3: CASSRTGGSPLHF
J: TRBJ1-6
V: TRBV3-1
length: 13

CDR3: CSAPGQIYEQYF
J: TRBJ2-7
V: TRBV20-1
length: 12

CDR3: CASRGTGTNTGELFF
J: TRBJ2-2
V: TRBV6-6
length: 15

CDR3: CATGTGGTEAFF
J: TRBJ1-1
V: TRBV6-2/TRBV6-3
length: 12

CDR3: CASSWDRGQPQHF
J: TRBJ1-5
V: TRBV27
length: 13

CDR3: CASSVIAGVPGETQYF
J: TRBJ2-5
V: TRBV11-1
length: 16

CDR3: CASRRTGGETQYF
J: TRBJ2-5
V: TRBV28
length: 13

CDR3: CASSFGGSDSPLHF
J: TRBJ1-6
V: TRBV5-1
length: 14

CDR3: CASSSFSGGENEQFF
J: TRBJ2-1
V: TRBV7-9
length: 15

CDR3: CASSQAQTVNYGYTF
J: TRBJ1-2
V: TRBV4-1
length: 15

CDR3: CASSLAEQSYEQYF
J: TRBJ2-7
V: TRBV5-5
length: 14

CDR3: CASSSGVSPLHF
J: TRBJ1-6
V: TRBV7-9
length: 12

CDR3: CTSSRDSYEQYF
J: TRBJ2-7
V: TRBV13
length: 12

CDR3: CASTAPSRAHEQYF
J: TRBJ2-7
V: TRBV6-2/TRBV6-3
length: 14

CDR3: CASSDFWRDTEAFF
J: TRBJ1-1
V: TRBV10-2
length: 14

CDR3: CASSFDQKKLFF
J: TRBJ1-4
V: TRBV7-6
length: 12

CDR3: CASSLYQTKSGEQYF
J: TRBJ2-7
V: TRBV5-6
length: 15